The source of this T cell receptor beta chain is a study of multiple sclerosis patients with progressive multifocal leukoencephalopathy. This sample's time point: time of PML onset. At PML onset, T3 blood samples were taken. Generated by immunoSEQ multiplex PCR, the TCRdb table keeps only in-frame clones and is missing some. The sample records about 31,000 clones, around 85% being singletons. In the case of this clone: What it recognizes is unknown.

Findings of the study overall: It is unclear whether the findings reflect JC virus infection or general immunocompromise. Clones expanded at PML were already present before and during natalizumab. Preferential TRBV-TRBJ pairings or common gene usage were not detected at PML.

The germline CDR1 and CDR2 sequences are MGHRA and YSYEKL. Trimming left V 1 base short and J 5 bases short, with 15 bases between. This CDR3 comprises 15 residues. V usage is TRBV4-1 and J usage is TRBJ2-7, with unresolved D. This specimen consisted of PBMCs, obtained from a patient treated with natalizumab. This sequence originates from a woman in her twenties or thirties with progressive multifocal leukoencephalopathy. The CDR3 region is CASSQGINRRDEQYF. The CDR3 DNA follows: TGCGCCAGCAGCCAAGGGATTAACCGGCGAGACGAGCAGTACTTC.